This T cell receptor (beta chain) was recovered during a study of cytomegalovirus exposure and HLA in healthy donors. 60 Vbeta and 13 Jbeta primers were used in PCR. Clones were sequenced by immunoSEQ multiplex PCR, and TCRdb holds only the in-frame ones, with some missing. The table shows over 150,000 clones, with 75% to 90% occurring only once. The CDR3 totals 14 residues. Germline-derived CDR1 and CDR2 are SGHTA and FQGNSA. Trimming stripped 0 bases from V and 4 bases from J, with 10 bases between. Material for sequencing was PBMCs. The gene calls are TRBV7-2 and TRBJ2-7; no clear D gene. This clonotype was sampled from a young man in good health and CMV-seronegative. The CDR3 is CASSLASQLYEQYF. In DNA form, the CDR3 reads TGTGCCAGCAGCTTAGCCTCTCAACTGTACGAGCAGTACTTC.